Presented here are 11 T cell receptor beta chains from one specimen sequenced in a study of blood T cell repertoires in COVID-19. The assay was immunoSEQ multiplex PCR, and TCRdb's table has in-frame clones only and misses some. Of 9,500 to 15,000 clones listed, around 71% are singletons. The source material was peripheral blood. The receptors come from a man aged 55-75 years with COVID-19, enrolled during active disease.

CDR3 DNA: TGTGCCAGCAGCGTATGGGCTAACCAAGAGACCCAGTACTTC. The encoded protein is CASSVWANQETQYF. V usage is TRBV9 and J usage is TRBJ2-5; no firm D call. CDR1 and CDR2 from the germline V gene are SGDLS and YYNGEE. Trimming took off 1 base at V and 0 bases at J, with 7 bases between the two ends. This CDR3 comprises 14 residues.

J is TRBJ1-1 and V is TRBV11-3, with D perhaps matching TRBD1 (6 bases). The CDR3 is 13 amino acids. The V end lost 8 bases, the J end lost 6 bases, and 16 bases lay between the germline ends. CDR1 and CDR2 (germline): SGHNT, YENEEA. CDR3 region: CASSIGRGAEAFF. The CDR3 coding sequence is TGTGCCAGCTCGATAGGGAGGGGGGCTGAAGCTTTCTTT. The full variable domain, rest sourced from reference TRBV11-3 and TRBJ1-1, is EAGVVQSPRYKIIEKKQPVAFWCNPISGHNTLYWYLQNLGQGPELLIRYENEEAVDDSQLPKDRFSAERLKGVDSTLKIQPAELGDSAVYLCASSIGRGAEAFFGQGTRLTVV.

The V gene is TRBV5-1, the J gene TRBJ1-2; TRBD1 is a possible D gene (6 bases). Germline-derived CDR1 and CDR2 are SGHRS and YFSETQ. The ends were cut back, 0 bases at V and 4 bases at J, with 13 bases in the middle. The CDR3 sequence is 15 residues long. The CDR3 loop reads CASSLAIGQSYGYTF. The CDR3 coding sequence is TGCGCCAGCAGCTTGGCTATTGGACAGTCCTATGGCTACACCTTC. Together with reference TRBV5-1 and TRBJ1-2, the CDR3 gives the full variable domain: KAGVTQTPRYLIKTRGQQVTLSCSPISGHRSVSWYQQTPGQGLQFLFEYFSETQRNKGNFPGRFSGRQFSNSRSEMNVSTLELGDSALYLCASSLAIGQSYGYTFGSGTRLTVV.

The CDR3 DNA reads TGTGCCAGCAGCCCGGACAGGGGGTATACTGAAGCTTTCTTT. It yields the protein CASSPDRGYTEAFF. The chain employs TRBV7-2 and TRBJ1-1; 10 positions match TRBD1. Looked up from germline, CDR1 is SGHTA and CDR2 is FQGNSA. V lost 5 bases, J lost 5 bases, and 5 bases stayed unmatched. CDR3 length: 14 residues.

The table lists this clone with a count of one. The J gene is TRBJ2-1, the V gene TRBV5-6; 7 nucleotides match TRBD2. J gave up 7 bases and V 4 bases, and 14 bases lay outside the gene matches. The length of the CDR3 is 16 residues. Per the germline V gene, CDR1 is SGHDT and CDR2 is YYEEEE. As DNA, the CDR3 is TGTGCCAGCAGCCCCGAGCCAAGCGGGACCGGTAATGAGCAGTTCTTC. Its protein is CASSPEPSGTGNEQFF. The entire variable domain, with the rest obtained from reference TRBV5-6 and TRBJ2-1, is as follows: DAGVTQSPTHLIKTRGQQVTLRCSPKSGHDTVSWYQQALGQGPQFIFQYYEEEERQRGNFPDRFSGHQFPNYSSELNVNALLLGDSALYLCASSPEPSGTGNEQFFGPGTRLTVL.

This clone was counted a few times. This sequence joins TRBV19 and TRBJ1-2; 7 nucleotides align to TRBD1. The V and J ends lost 5 bases and 0 bases, in that order; junction bases with no gene match: 6. This CDR3 is 15 amino acids long. CDR1 is LNHDA and CDR2 is SQIVND in the germline V gene (reference sequence). CDR3 loop: CASSLRDSANYGYTF. For the CDR3, the DNA is TGTGCCAGTAGTCTCCGGGACAGCGCTAACTATGGCTACACCTTC.

This chain uses TRBV6-5 with TRBJ2-7; a possible D gene is TRBD2 (5 bases). The CDR3 has 12 residues. V was cut by 8 bases and J by 5 bases, with 13 bases left in between. Germline CDR1 MNHEY, CDR2 SVGAGI. CDR3 nucleotides: TGTGCCAGCGGTCGGGGTTACAACGAGCAGTACGTC. Protein product: CASGRGYNEQYV.

The rearrangement joins TRBV5-6 to TRBJ2-1; 11 bases line up with TRBD2. The V segment lost 3 bases and the J segment 6 bases; nucleotides outside the gene matches: 8. Looked up from germline, CDR1 is SGHDT and CDR2 is YYEEEE. The CDR3 covers 16 residues. The CDR3 DNA reads as TGTGCCAGCAGCTCGCTCCTAGCGGGGGGTGGCAATGAGCAGTTCTTC. Its protein product is CASSSLLAGGGNEQFF.

The CDR3 region has the DNA TGTGCCAGCAGCCCGGACAGCTACTATGGCTACACCTTC. It encodes CASSPDSYYGYTF. The V gene is TRBV7-2, the J gene TRBJ1-2; D may be TRBD1 (6 bases). The V and J ends lost 5 bases and 3 bases respectively, with 10 bases between them. Per the germline V gene, CDR1 is SGHTA and CDR2 is FQGNSA. This CDR3 region has 13 residues.

The V call is TRBV7-2, the J call TRBJ1-5; D possibly corresponds to TRBD1 (6 bases). The CDR3 is made up of 16 amino acids. Germline-derived CDR1 and CDR2 are SGHTA and FQGNSA. V lost 5 bases to trimming and J lost 0 bases, with 14 bases between them. Here the CDR3 DNA reads TGTGCCAGCAGCCTAGTACCAGGGGCTAGCAATCAGCCCCAGCATTTT. Amino acids: CASSLVPGASNQPQHF.

The rearrangement joins TRBV12-5 to TRBJ1-6, with 9 positions matching TRBD1. This CDR3 has 15 amino acids. Per the germline V gene, CDR1 is LGHNT and CDR2 is FRNRAP. Germline trimming cut 2 bases from V and 14 bases from J; bases unmatched to any gene: 10. The chain's CDR3 is CASGLSGTGSKTLHF. In nucleotides, the CDR3 is TGTGCTAGTGGTTTGTCCGGGACAGGGTCCAAAACCCTCCACTTT.